The source of this T cell receptor beta chain is a study of blood T cell repertoires in COVID-19. Study summary: Samples representing acute and convalescent COVID-19 were sourced from the United States, Italy and Spain. PBMCs, B-cell-depleted T cells, or T cells provided the cDNA or gDNA that made up the material.

The trim removed 5 bases at V and 6 bases at J, leaving 5 bases unmatched. The CDR3 contains 16 residues. Germline values: CDR1 SEHNR, CDR2 FQNEAQ (reference sequence). Per the study methods: Estimated nucleated cell counts came from reference gene primer amplification. TCRdb keeps only in-frame clones here, not all; method: immunoSEQ multiplex PCR. V, J and clone size reflect that table, while D and trimming were determined from the DNA. The data hold 250,000 to 350,000 clones, with about 81% observed a single time. Patients of the Seattle cohort, enrolled during active infection, were followed longitudinally.

Sequenced input: peripheral blood. The receptor's source is a human donor with COVID-19, enrolled during active disease. The donor label of this sample is uncertain. V gene TRBV7-9 combines with J gene TRBJ2-2, with 14 nucleotides matching TRBD2. DNA of the CDR3: TGTGCCAGCAGCCCCGGGACTAGCGGGAGATCCGGGGAGCTGTTTTTT. This translates into CASSPGTSGRSGELFF.